This TCR beta chain was found in a study of identical twins (dated by TCRdb to 2016 to 2017). Background on the whole study: To test whether fetal clonotypes persist, this study deep-sequenced TCR alpha and beta repertoires from monozygotic twins, from unrelated adults of various ages, and from cord blood. To rule out contamination, the twin experiments were replicated at different times with different library preparation protocols. Study-wide findings and limitations: Invariant T cells such as MAIT and iNKT could partly confound zero-insertion analyses, though diverse VJ usage argued against this for most clonotypes. Because the same donors could not be followed over many years, the conclusions depended on cross-sectional statistical analysis. Out-of-frame TCR alpha sequences shared between twins showed an excess of low generation-probability sequences compared with coincidental sharing between unrelated individuals. Excess twin sharing in beta out-of-frame sequences was weaker because fewer shared sequences lowered the signal-to-noise ratio. Out-of-frame TCR alpha sharing in monozygotic twins was systematically underestimated by recombination models, whereas sharing between unrelated individuals was in agreement with the recombination models. Abundant cord blood beta clonotypes carried fewer insertions; young adult naive repertoires showed a weaker similar trend, while memory repertoires showed none.

From a lookup of the germline V gene, CDR1 and CDR2 are SQVTM and ANQGSEA. CDR3 length: 14 amino acids, cysteine to phenylalanine. Only CDR3 DNA is held: 42 bases, read in frame from base 1. V loses 4 bases of germline sequence and J loses 6 bases, and the interval between the two ends is 19 bases. To prepare the library, 5' RACE was applied. The sequencer was an Illumina HiSeq 2000. Template switching added a universal primer binding site, and the final cDNA carried a unique molecular identifier that allowed TCR cDNA molecules to be counted accurately. Specific primers in the conserved constant-segment region were used to synthesize first-strand cDNA for TCR alpha and beta chains. To control for contamination, every cDNA library was double barcoded, receiving both a SMART-Mk sample barcode and Illumina barcodes. TruSeq adapter sequences along with Illumina sample barcodes were introduced in two successive PCR steps. The TCR alpha and beta cDNA libraries were sequenced on the Illumina HiSeq platform using custom primers. For the original study's pipeline: Raw reads were processed with MiGEC to extract unique molecular identifiers, and MiXCR was used to determine CDR3 positions. Recombination models were inferred per individual with the repgenHMM and IGoR tools using an EM algorithm. Shared clonotype analysis was performed with the tcR package in R, normalizing sharing by the product of cloneset sizes. To study raw recombination without the effects of thymic and clonal selection, out-of-frame nonproductive sequences were analyzed. TCRdb reran the public reads through fastp at Q25 and MiXCR, keeping productive beta chains. CDR3 protein duplicates are merged, each entry listing the most common genes and DNA. What appears here as the V and J calls and clone size reflects TCRdb's work, not the paper's. This sample gives about 720,000 distinct CDR3 sequences in total; around a sixth of them show up just once. The ten largest clones capture less than 15% of the sample.

Only healthy Caucasian donors were included. Three pairs of female monozygotic twins, all aged roughly 18 to 30 years, made up the twin cohort. RNA for TCR libraries was isolated from peripheral blood mononuclear cells. Notes on this clonotype: Its antigen remains unidentified. No base quality values were provided; no much bigger clone lies one nucleotide off.

This sample was also put to use in a study of T cells expressing NK-cell markers. As described in the second report: Under ten donors provided sorted CD3+CD56+NKG2C+, CD3+CD56+NKG2C- and CD3+CD56-NKG2C+ T-cell subsets, whose TCR beta-chain repertoires were profiled. Of the eight sequenced donors, seven were found to be HCMV-seropositive and one was found to be HCMV-seronegative. In several experiments an anti-gammadeltaTCR antibody was added to restrict sorting to alphabetaTCR-expressing T cells. For five or six donors, the dominant CD3+CD56+NKG2C+ clonotypes were among the top 10 CD8+ clonotypes and accounted for 1.0-7.0% of CD8+ T cells. Those dominant clonotypes were again the most abundant among CD3+CD56-NKG2C+ cells in a handful of donors, at roughly 25-60.1%. It remained unclear whether the expanded NKG2C-expressing T cell clones were specific for HCMV antigens. Randomly selected healthy volunteers, three men and five women, were used as the eight sequenced donors. HCMV-specific IgG was detected in serum with a commercial ELISA kit to determine HCMV serostatus. Bulk peripheral blood T-cell repertoires were additionally sequenced from unsorted PBMC for over 5 donors. MIGEC was used to demultiplex reads and group the reads by UMI, and MiTCR was used to assemble and quantify clonotypes. To remove erroneous sequences, TCR cDNA sequences were retained only when supported by two or more reads. The tcR package was used for downstream repertoire analysis, and clonotypes were matched across fractions by CDR3 nucleotide sequence plus V segment. VDJmatch was used to annotate antigen specificity against VDJdb, with one amino acid substitution in CDR3 permitted.

Sequencing was performed on PBMCs. This TCR came from a woman aged 18-29 years in good health. The rearrangement joined TRBV29-1 to TRBJ2-7; TRBD2 is a weak D gene call, 6 bases matching. CDR3 protein: CSVGAGIPSIEQYF. The sequenced DNA is TGCAGCGTTGGGGCGGGAATCCCCTCAATCGAGCAGTACTTC.